This entry concerns a single TCR beta chain. The CDR3 carries no conserved terminal phenylalanine or tryptophan, so it likely arises from a read error. The study's library attached unique molecular identifiers to single cDNA molecules. TCRdb re-called the RACE reads with MiXCR, one entry per CDR3 protein. The repertoire holds some 200,000 distinct CDR3 sequences, with around 30% as singletons. The data are from a study of human T cells and chemical hapten exposure. Indicated time point: pre-sensitization, week 0. Documented treatment: therapeutic diphenylcyclopropenone sensitization with weekly scalp DPC. The CDR3 sequence is 12 residues long. The V and J ends lost 3 bases and 8 bases respectively, with 5 bases between them. In germline, CDR1 is MNHEY, CDR2 SMNVEV (reference sequence).

Sequencing used whole blood, obtained in connection with sensitization to the hapten diphenylcyclopropenone (DPC). V is TRBV27 and J is TRBJ1-6; no definite D call. This TCR was recovered from a woman aged 30 to 39 with alopecia areata. Some clones in this sample may be carry-over from other donors' samples. The CDR3, as DNA: TGTGCCAGCAGTTTCAATGATTCACCCCTCCACTTA. This sequence encodes CASSFNDSPLHL.